The 5 T cell receptor beta chains below all came from one sample that was sequenced in a study of patients and donors after allogeneic stem cell transplantation. TCRdb analysed the RT-PCR reads with MiXCR anew, one entry per CDR3 protein. The repertoire includes about 960,000 distinct CDR3 sequences, approximately 19% of them detected once, and 5% to 7.5% sits in the top ten. The sample was blood, either unsorted or a sorted T cell fraction (not recorded which). Every receptor here comes from a human donor who was either an allogeneic HSCT recipient or a stem cell or donor lymphocyte infusion donor (not recorded which). It is not recorded whose cells these are; they may come from a transplant donor.

The chain combines TRBV27 with TRBJ1-5, with 8 nucleotides matching TRBD1. Germline loops: CDR1 MNHEY, CDR2 SMNVEV (reference sequence). There are 14 residues in the CDR3. Trimming at V came to 7 bases and at J to 4 bases, leaving 6 bases not matched to a gene. The CDR3 here is CASTNQGANQPQHF. DNA of the CDR3: TGTGCCAGCACAAACCAGGGGGCAAATCAGCCCCAGCATTTT.

The chain couples TRBV19 to TRBJ1-1, with 8 bases fitting TRBD1. Germline CDR1 LNHDA, CDR2 SQIVND (reference sequence). With V trimmed by 7 bases and J by 2 bases, 15 bases remained unmatched. The CDR3 is 17 amino acids. Here the CDR3 reads CASTSPRTGGENTEAFF. As DNA, the CDR3 is TGTGCCAGTACCTCACCCAGAACAGGGGGTGAAAACACTGAAGCTTTCTTT.

At least ten counts were recorded for this clonotype. This sequence joins TRBV12-3 or TRBV12-4 and TRBJ2-3; perhaps TRBD2 as D (5 bases). V shed 3 bases and J shed 4 bases, with 11 bases lying between them. The CDR3 has 14 amino acids. The CDR3 sequence is CASSFTGIADTQYF. In DNA, the CDR3 is TGTGCCAGCAGTTTTACGGGGATTGCAGATACGCAGTATTTT.

This chain connects TRBV6-1 to TRBJ2-5, with a weak D call TRBD2 (6 bases). Trimming left V 5 bases short and J 4 bases short, with 26 bases between. Germline loops: CDR1 MNHNS, CDR2 SASEGT. The CDR3 sequence is 18 residues long. The CDR3 nucleotides are TGTGCCAGCAGTAATGGACATACGGAGGGCCTATATCGAGAGACCCAGTACTTC. Translation gives CASSNGHTEGLYRETQYF.

This clonotype was detected only a few times. The chain employs TRBV11-3 and TRBJ2-1, with 8 bases that match TRBD2. Trimming cost V 6 bases and J 8 bases; bases outside gene matches: 9. Germline V gene data show CDR1 as SGHNT and CDR2 as YENEEA. The CDR3 totals 14 residues. Here the CDR3 DNA reads TGTGCCAGCAGTCCGGGGGGGATTGGGTATGAGCAGTTCTTC. Its protein is CASSPGGIGYEQFF.